Presented here are 7 T cell receptor beta chains from one specimen sequenced in a study of shared clonotypes between healthy human individuals. Cells designated naive CD8 were CD45RO-negative and were positively selected for CCR7, with terminally differentiated effector memory CD45RA+ cells excluded. Clones were read by immunoSEQ multiplex PCR, and TCRdb kept only the in-frame ones, dropping some. The table lists around 2.1 million clones, 85% to 95% of them singletons. The sample consisted of naive CD8+ T cells from PBMCs. The receptors shown here come from a man aged 18 to 29 in good health. Some clones in this sample may be carry-over from other donors' samples.

This chain connects TRBV29-1 to TRBJ2-3, with D possibly being TRBD1 (5 bases). The CDR3 extends over 13 amino acids. Germline V gives CDR1 SQVTM, CDR2 ANQGSEA. V was shortened by 6 bases and J by 2 bases, with 12 bases between the two germline ends. The CDR3 nucleotides are TGCAGCGTGGGTGGGGCAGTCACAGATACGCAGTATTTT. Translating it yields CSVGGAVTDTQYF.

This rearrangement joins TRBV5-5 to TRBJ1-3, with D possibly TRBD1 on 6 matching bases. Per germline, CDR1 SGHKS and CDR2 YYEKEE (reference sequence). Trimming cost V 4 bases and J 2 bases, with 13 bases left between them. This CDR3 comprises 15 residues. The CDR3 nucleotides are TGTGCCAGCAGCCCCGTGAAGGGGGCTGGAAACACCATATATTTT. Its translation is CASSPVKGAGNTIYF.

The V call is TRBV7-9, the J call TRBJ2-7, with TRBD2 identical over 11 bases. Germline V gene sequence: CDR1 SEHNR, CDR2 FQNEAQ (reference sequence). V lost 6 bases to trimming and J lost 4 bases; unmatched junction nucleotides: 8. CDR3 length equals 15 residues. The CDR3 DNA sequence: TGTGCCAGCAGTCCTAATAGCGGGAGGGTGTACGAGCAGTACTTC. It specifies CASSPNSGRVYEQYF.

The rearrangement joins TRBV2 to TRBJ1-5, with no clear D. Trimming removed 2 bases at V and 4 bases at J, with 3 bases between. This CDR3 is 12 amino acids long. Germline V lookup: CDR1 SNHLY, CDR2 FYNNEI. This CDR3 reads CASSELNQPQHF. The CDR3, as DNA: TGTGCCAGCAGTGAACTTAATCAGCCCCAGCATTTT.

This chain joins TRBV5-6 and TRBJ2-4; D is unresolved. Germline-derived CDR1 and CDR2 are SGHDT and YYEEEE. With 0 bases removed from V and 0 bases from J, the gap between germline ends came to 13 bases. This CDR3 contains 17 residues. CDR3 protein: CASSLDPTPRAKNIQYF. The CDR3 DNA reads as TGTGCCAGCAGCTTGGATCCGACACCTAGAGCCAAAAACATTCAGTACTTC.

V usage is TRBV6-5 and J usage is TRBJ1-1, with 9 bases lining up with TRBD1. After removal of 5 bases from V and 3 bases from J, the junction contained 4 bases not matched to a gene. Germline-derived CDR1 and CDR2 are MNHEY and SVGAGI. This CDR3 spans 14 amino acids. Here the CDR3 reads CASSGQGPYTEAFF. DNA of the CDR3: TGTGCCAGCAGTGGACAGGGGCCCTACACTGAAGCTTTCTTT.

As concerns this clone: The same CDR3 also results from other DNA sequences found in this sample. The chain carries TRBV27 and TRBJ2-7; TRBD2 is a possible D gene (6 bases). CDR3 size: 14 residues. V lost 6 bases, J lost 0 bases, and 12 bases lay in between. Germline V gives CDR1 MNHEY, CDR2 SMNVEV (reference sequence). CDR3 region: CASSPGLGSYEQYF. CDR3 DNA: TGTGCCAGCAGCCCGGGACTTGGCTCCTACGAGCAGTACTTC.